This is a list of T cell receptor beta chains from one sample in a study of shared clonotypes between healthy human individuals. The data were produced by immunoSEQ multiplex PCR, yet TCRdb's version contains in-frame clones alone and is incomplete. The sample consists of fewer than 2.5 million clones, approximately 94% of them appearing once. The specimen was naive CD4+ T cells from PBMCs. Every receptor here comes from a young man in good health. Some clones in this sample may be carry-over from other donors' samples. The CDR3 runs from the conserved cysteine through the conserved F or W. D genes are given only for firm matches. Clone size is not always given. Where it is, it says once, few, many or a class for expanded clones.

V gene: TRBV6-5; J gene: TRBJ2-3; D gene: -; clone size: -; CDR3 length: 16; CDR3 DNA: TGTGCCAGCAGTTACCGGGGGGCATCTAGCACAGATACGCAGTATTTT; CDR3 protein: CASSYRGASSTDTQYF
V gene: TRBV5-8; J gene: TRBJ1-5; D gene: TRBD1; clone size: -; CDR3 length: 19; CDR3 DNA: TGTGCCAGCAGCACCGGGACAGGGAGAAATTATTATAGCAATCAGCCCCAGCATTTT; CDR3 protein: CASSTGTGRNYYSNQPQHF
V gene: TRBV5-4; J gene: TRBJ1-2; D gene: TRBD1; clone size: once; CDR3 length: 15; CDR3 DNA: TGTGCCAGCAGCTCCGGACAGGAATCCTACTATGGCTACACCTTC; CDR3 protein: CASSSGQESYYGYTF
V gene: TRBV5-1; J gene: TRBJ1-2; D gene: -; clone size: -; CDR3 length: 14; CDR3 DNA: TGCGCCAGCAGCTTCCAGGCACAGGAGACTGGCTACACCTTC; CDR3 protein: CASSFQAQETGYTF
V gene: TRBV5-1; J gene: TRBJ2-3; D gene: TRBD2; clone size: -; CDR3 length: 13; CDR3 DNA: TGCGCCAGCAGGGGAGGGAGCACAGATACGCAGTATTTT; CDR3 protein: CASRGGSTDTQYF
V gene: TRBV9; J gene: TRBJ2-2; D gene: -; clone size: -; CDR3 length: 15; CDR3 DNA: TGTGCCAGCAGCGTAGTGGTAGGAAACACCGGGGAGCTGTTTTTT; CDR3 protein: CASSVVVGNTGELFF
V gene: TRBV27; J gene: TRBJ2-7; D gene: TRBD2; clone size: -; CDR3 length: 16; CDR3 DNA: TGTGCCAGCAGTTTACCCAGCGGGAGAAAAGGACGCGAGCAGTACTTC; CDR3 protein: CASSLPSGRKGREQYF
V gene: TRBV6-5; J gene: TRBJ2-2; D gene: -; clone size: -; CDR3 length: 15; CDR3 DNA: TGTGCCAGCAACCTCCGGGCCACGAACACCGGGGAGCTGTTTTTT; CDR3 protein: CASNLRATNTGELFF
V gene: TRBV29-1; J gene: TRBJ1-2; D gene: -; clone size: -; CDR3 length: 14; CDR3 DNA: TGCAGCGTTTCTTCTTTAACAGCGGGCTATGGCTACACCTTC; CDR3 protein: CSVSSLTAGYGYTF
V gene: TRBV7-7; J gene: TRBJ2-1; D gene: TRBD2; clone size: -; CDR3 length: 17; CDR3 DNA: TGTGCCAGCAGCCCAAGTAGGGCGGGAGGGTCCTACAATGAGCAGTTCTTC; CDR3 protein: CASSPSRAGGSYNEQFF
V gene: TRBV11-2; J gene: TRBJ1-2; D gene: TRBD1; clone size: -; CDR3 length: 14; CDR3 DNA: TGTGCCAGCAGGCGGACAGGGGCGGTCTATGGCTACACCTTC; CDR3 protein: CASRRTGAVYGYTF
V gene: TRBV19; J gene: TRBJ2-2; D gene: TRBD2; clone size: -; CDR3 length: 19; CDR3 DNA: TGTGCCAGTAGTTCCCGACTAGCGGGAGGGCCTTTCGACACCGGGGAGCTGTTTTTT; CDR3 protein: CASSSRLAGGPFDTGELFF
V gene: TRBV7-2; J gene: TRBJ2-5; D gene: TRBD2; clone size: -; CDR3 length: 16; CDR3 DNA: TGTGCCAGCAGCTTAGGAAGCGGGAGGGCCCCAGAGACCCAGTACTTC; CDR3 protein: CASSLGSGRAPETQYF
V gene: TRBV29-1; J gene: TRBJ1-5; D gene: -; clone size: few; CDR3 length: 14; CDR3 DNA: TGCAGCTTCTACCGGGGGTATAGCAATCAGCCCCAGCATTTT; CDR3 protein: CSFYRGYSNQPQHF